Sequencing of this TCR beta chain was carried out in a study of T cell responses to AZD1222 COVID-19 vaccine. Trimming took 0 bases from V and 6 from J, leaving 12 bases between them. This CDR3 has 14 residues. The germline V gene encodes CDR1 SGDLS and CDR2 YYNGEE. Using immunoSEQ multiplex PCR, the repertoire was profiled, and TCRdb retains in-frame clones only, with some absent. The table includes about 100,000 clones, more than 75% detected once. J is TRBJ1-2 and V is TRBV9; tentative D call: TRBD1 (5 bases). The sequence was collected from an adult who received the MenACWY meningococcal vaccine as a control. This material consisted of peripheral blood, taken 28 days after the second dose of the MenACWY control vaccine. CDR3: CASSVVPAGNGYTF. CDR3 sequence (DNA): TGTGCCAGCAGCGTAGTACCGGCAGGGAATGGCTACACCTTC.